This T cell receptor beta chain is drawn from a study of T cells in narcolepsy. Generated by immunoSEQ multiplex PCR, the TCRdb table keeps only in-frame clones and is missing some. Of some 30,000 clones detected, roughly nine tenths appear once; the ten largest clones hold roughly 0.89%. This receptor was taken from a human donor with narcolepsy. Material: CD45RA- memory CD4+ T cells from PBMCs.

The CDR3 bases are TGTGCCAGCAGATCGGCCGGGACAGAACGATACGAGCAGTACTTC. Translating gives CASRSAGTERYEQYF. V usage is TRBV28 and J usage is TRBJ2-7; 7 nucleotides line up with TRBD1. The junction had 12 bases not matched to a gene; V was cut back by 6 bases and J by 4 bases. The CDR3 is 15 amino acids. Germline lookup yields CDR1 MDHEN and CDR2 SYDVKM.